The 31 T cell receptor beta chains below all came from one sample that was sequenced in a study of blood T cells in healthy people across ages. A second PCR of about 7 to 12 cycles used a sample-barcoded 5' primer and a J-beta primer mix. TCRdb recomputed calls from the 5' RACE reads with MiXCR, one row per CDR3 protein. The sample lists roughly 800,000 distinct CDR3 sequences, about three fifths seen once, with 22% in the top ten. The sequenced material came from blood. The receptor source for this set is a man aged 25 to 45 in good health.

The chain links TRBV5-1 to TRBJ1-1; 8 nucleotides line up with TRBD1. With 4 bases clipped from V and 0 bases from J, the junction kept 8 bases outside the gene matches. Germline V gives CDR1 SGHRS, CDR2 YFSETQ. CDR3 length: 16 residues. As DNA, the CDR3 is TGCGCCAGCAGCCATAAGAAGACAGGGGTGAACACTGAAGCTTTCTTT. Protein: CASSHKKTGVNTEAFF. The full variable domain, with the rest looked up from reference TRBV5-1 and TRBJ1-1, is KAGVTQTPRYLIKTRGQQVTLSCSPISGHRSVSWYQQTPGQGLQFLFEYFSETQRNKGNFPGRFSGRQFSNSRSEMNVSTLELGDSALYLCASSHKKTGVNTEAFFGQGTRLTVV.

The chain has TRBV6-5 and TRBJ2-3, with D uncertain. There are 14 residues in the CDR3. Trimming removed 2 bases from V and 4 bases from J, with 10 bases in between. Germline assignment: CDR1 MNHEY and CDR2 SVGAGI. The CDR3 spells CASSYVRAADTQYF. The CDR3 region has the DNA TGTGCCAGCAGTTACGTTAGGGCAGCAGATACGCAGTATTTT.

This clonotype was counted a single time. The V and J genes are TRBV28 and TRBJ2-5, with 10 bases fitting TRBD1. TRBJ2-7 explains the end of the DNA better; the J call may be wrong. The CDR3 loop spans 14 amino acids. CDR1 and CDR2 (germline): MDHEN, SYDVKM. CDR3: CATTEGTGEREQYF. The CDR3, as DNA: TGTGCCACCACAGAGGGGACAGGGGAGCGCGAGCAGTACTTC.

As DNA, the CDR3 is TGTGCCAGCAGCTTAGCCCTCCATAGGGGCAATGAGCAGTTCTTC. Encoded protein: CASSLALHRGNEQFF. The chain joins TRBV7-9 to TRBJ2-1; D possibly corresponds to TRBD1 (5 bases). Germline CDR1 SEHNR, CDR2 FQNEAQ (reference sequence). This CDR3 is built from 15 residues. V was pared by 0 bases and J by 6 bases, with 12 bases between.

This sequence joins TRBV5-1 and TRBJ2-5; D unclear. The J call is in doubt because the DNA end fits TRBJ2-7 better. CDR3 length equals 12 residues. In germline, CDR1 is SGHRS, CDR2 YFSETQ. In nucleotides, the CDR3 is TGCGCCAGCGCCCGTTCCGACGGCGAGCAGTACTTC. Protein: CASARSDGEQYF.

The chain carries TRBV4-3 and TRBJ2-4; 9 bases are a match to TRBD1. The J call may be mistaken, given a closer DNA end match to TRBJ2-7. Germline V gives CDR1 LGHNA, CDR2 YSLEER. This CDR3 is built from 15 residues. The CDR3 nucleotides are TGCGCCAGCAGTCCTGACCGGGACAGGGAGTACGAGCAGTACTTC. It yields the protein CASSPDRDREYEQYF.

For the CDR3, the DNA is TGTGCCATCAGTGCTTCCCCGGGACAGGGGGCGCGGACTGAAGCTTTCTTT. This sequence encodes CAISASPGQGARTEAFF. This chain connects TRBV10-3 to TRBJ1-1; 12 bases are shared with TRBD1. The CDR3 extends over 17 amino acids. CDR1 is ENHRY and CDR2 is SYGVKD in the germline V gene. Losses at the gene ends were 4 bases for V and 5 bases for J; bases not matched to a gene: 11.

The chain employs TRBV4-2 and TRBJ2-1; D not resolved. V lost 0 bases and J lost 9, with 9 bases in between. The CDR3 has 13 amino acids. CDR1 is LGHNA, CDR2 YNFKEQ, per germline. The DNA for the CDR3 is TGTGCCAGCAGCCAAGAAAACTCAGGTGAGCAGTTCTTC. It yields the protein CASSQENSGEQFF.

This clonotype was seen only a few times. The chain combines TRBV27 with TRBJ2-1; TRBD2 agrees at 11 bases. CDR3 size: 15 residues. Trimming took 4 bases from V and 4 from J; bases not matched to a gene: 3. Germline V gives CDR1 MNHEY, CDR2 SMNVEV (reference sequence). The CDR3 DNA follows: TGTGCCAGCAGTTCTAGCGGGGGGATGTACAATGAGCAGTTCTTC. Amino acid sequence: CASSSSGGMYNEQFF.

The DNA for the CDR3 is TGTGCCAGCCAAAAGACAGCAACTAACTATGGCTACACCTTC. It specifies CASQKTATNYGYTF. The J gene is TRBJ1-2, the V gene TRBV6-5, with D possibly TRBD1 on 5 matching bases. With 8 bases removed from V and 0 bases from J, the gap between germline ends came to 13 bases. Germline V gives CDR1 MNHEY, CDR2 SVGAGI. This CDR3 has 14 residues.

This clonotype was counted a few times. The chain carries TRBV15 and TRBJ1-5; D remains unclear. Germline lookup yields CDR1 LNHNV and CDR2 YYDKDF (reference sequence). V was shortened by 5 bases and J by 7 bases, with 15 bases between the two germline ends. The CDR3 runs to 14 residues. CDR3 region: CATSLEGSSQPQHF. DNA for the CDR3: TGTGCCACCAGCCTGGAGGGTAGCTCCCAGCCCCAGCATTTT.

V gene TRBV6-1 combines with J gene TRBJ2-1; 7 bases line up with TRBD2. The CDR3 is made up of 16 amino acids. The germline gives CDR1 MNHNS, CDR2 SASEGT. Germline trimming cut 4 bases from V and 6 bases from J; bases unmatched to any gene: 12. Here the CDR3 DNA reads TGTGCCAGCAGTGGGTTAAGGGACTACATTTCCAATGAGCAGTTCTTC. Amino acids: CASSGLRDYISNEQFF.

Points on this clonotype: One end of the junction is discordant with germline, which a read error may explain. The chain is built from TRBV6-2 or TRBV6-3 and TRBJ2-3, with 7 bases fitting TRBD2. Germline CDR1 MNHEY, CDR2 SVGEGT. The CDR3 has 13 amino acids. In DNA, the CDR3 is TGTGCCAGCAGTTACGTCCGGGGGGATACACAGTATTTT. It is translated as CASSYVRGDTQYF.

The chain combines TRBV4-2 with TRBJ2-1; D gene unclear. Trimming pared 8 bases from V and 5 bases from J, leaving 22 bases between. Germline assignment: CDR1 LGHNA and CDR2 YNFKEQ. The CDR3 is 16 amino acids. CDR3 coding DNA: TGTGCCAGCGGCCGCAAGCTAGGTCTGGATAACAATGAGCAGTTCTTC. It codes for CASGRKLGLDNNEQFF.

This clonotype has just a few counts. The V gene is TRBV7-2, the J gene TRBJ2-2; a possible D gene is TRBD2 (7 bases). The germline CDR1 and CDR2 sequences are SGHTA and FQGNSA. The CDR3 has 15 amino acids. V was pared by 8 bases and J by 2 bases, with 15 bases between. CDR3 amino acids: CASGRGAVNTGELFF. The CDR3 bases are TGTGCCAGCGGCCGGGGGGCCGTAAACACCGGGGAGCTGTTTTTT.

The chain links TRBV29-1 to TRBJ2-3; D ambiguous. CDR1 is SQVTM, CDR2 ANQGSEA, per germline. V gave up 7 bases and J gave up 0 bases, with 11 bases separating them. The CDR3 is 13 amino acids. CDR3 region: CSAKSVSTDTQYF. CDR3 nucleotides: TGCAGCGCCAAGTCGGTTAGCACAGATACGCAGTATTTT.

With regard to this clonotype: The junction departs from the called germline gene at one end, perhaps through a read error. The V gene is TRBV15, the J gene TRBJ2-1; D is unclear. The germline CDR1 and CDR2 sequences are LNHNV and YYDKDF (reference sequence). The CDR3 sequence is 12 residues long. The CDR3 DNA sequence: TGTGCCGCCAGCAGAGATCGGATTGAGCAGTTCTTC. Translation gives CAASRDRIEQFF.

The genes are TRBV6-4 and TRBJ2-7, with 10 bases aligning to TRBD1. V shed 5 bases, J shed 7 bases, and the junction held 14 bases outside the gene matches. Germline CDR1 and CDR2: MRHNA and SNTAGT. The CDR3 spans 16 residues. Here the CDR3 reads CASSRTGGALYNEQYF. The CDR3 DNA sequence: TGTGCCAGCAGTAGGACAGGGGGGGCACTCTACAATGAGCAGTACTTC.

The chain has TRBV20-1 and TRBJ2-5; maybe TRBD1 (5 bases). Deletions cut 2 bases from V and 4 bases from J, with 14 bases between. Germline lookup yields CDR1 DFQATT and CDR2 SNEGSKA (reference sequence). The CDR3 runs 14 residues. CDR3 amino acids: CSARRGVFAETQYF. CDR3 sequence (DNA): TGCAGTGCTAGAAGGGGCGTATTCGCAGAGACCCAGTACTTC.

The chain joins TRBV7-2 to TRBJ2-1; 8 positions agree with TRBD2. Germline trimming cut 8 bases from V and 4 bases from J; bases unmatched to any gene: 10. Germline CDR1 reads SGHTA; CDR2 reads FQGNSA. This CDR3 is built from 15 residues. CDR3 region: CASAPAAGGYNEQFF. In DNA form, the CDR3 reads TGTGCCAGCGCCCCGGCGGCGGGAGGTTACAATGAGCAGTTCTTC.

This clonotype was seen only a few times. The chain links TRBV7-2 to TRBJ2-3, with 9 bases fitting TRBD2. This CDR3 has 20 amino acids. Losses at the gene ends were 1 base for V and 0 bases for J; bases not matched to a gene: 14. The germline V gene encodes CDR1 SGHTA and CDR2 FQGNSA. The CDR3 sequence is CASSLDYLAGHPASTDTQYF. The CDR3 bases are TGTGCCAGCAGCTTAGACTATCTAGCGGGACACCCTGCTAGCACAGATACGCAGTATTTT.

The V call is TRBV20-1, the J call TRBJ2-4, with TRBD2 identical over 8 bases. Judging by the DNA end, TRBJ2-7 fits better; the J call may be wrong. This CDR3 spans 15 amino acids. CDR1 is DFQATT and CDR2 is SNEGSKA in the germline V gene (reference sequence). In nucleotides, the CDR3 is TGCAGTGCTAGCCCAACCCAGCGGGAGCGCCACGAGCAGTACTTC. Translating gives CSASPTQRERHEQYF.

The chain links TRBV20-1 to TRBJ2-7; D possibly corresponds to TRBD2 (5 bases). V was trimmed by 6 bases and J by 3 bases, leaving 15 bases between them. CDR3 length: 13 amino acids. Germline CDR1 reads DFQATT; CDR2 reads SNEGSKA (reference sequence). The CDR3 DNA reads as TGCAGTGCGCACCACGGCCGGGGCTACGAGCAGTACTTC. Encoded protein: CSAHHGRGYEQYF.

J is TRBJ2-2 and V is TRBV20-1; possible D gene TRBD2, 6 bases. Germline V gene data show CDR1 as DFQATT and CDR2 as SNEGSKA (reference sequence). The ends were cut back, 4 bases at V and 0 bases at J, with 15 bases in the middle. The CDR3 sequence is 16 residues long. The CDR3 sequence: CSAISRRGANTGELFF. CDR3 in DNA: TGCAGTGCTATATCTCGGCGGGGAGCGAACACCGGGGAGCTGTTTTTT.

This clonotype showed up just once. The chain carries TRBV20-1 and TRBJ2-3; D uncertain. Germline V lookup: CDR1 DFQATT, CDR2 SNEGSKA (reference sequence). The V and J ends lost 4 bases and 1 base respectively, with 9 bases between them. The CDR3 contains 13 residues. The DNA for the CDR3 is TGCAGTGCTAACCCCTCAGGCACAGATACGCAGTATTTT. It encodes CSANPSGTDTQYF.

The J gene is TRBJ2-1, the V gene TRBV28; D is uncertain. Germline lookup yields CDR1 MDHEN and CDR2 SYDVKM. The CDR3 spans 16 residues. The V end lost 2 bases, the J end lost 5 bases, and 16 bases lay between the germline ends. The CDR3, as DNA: TGTGCCAGCAGTTTAGTTTTGTCTGGTTCCGACAATGAGCAGTTCTTC. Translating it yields CASSLVLSGSDNEQFF.

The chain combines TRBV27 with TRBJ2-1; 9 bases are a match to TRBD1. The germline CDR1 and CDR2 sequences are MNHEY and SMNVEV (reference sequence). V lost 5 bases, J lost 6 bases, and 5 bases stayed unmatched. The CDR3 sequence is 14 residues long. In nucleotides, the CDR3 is TGTGCCAGCAGTAAGGACAGGGGCGGCAATGAGCAGTTCTTC. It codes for CASSKDRGGNEQFF.

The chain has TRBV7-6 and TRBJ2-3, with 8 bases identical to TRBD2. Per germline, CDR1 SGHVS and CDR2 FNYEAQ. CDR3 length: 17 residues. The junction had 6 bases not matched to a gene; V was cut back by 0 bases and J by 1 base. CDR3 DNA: TGTGCCAGCAGCTTAGCTAGCGGGGAACAGGGCACAGATACGCAGTATTTT. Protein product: CASSLASGEQGTDTQYF. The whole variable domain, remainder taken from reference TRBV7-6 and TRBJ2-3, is GAGVSQSPRYKVTKRGQDVALRCDPISGHVSLYWYRQALGQGPEFLTYFNYEAQQDKSGLPNDRFSAERPEGSISTLTIQRTEQRDSAMYRCASSLASGEQGTDTQYFGPGTRLTVL.

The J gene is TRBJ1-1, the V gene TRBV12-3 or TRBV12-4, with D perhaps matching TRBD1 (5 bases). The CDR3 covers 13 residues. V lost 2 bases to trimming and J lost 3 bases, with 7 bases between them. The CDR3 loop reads CASSLTGHTEAFF. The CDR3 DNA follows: TGTGCCAGCAGTTTAACAGGACACACTGAAGCTTTCTTT.

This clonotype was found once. The CDR3 bases are TGCAGTGCTAGGGGAGGGGATACCACTGAAGCTTTCTTT. Encoded protein: CSARGGDTTEAFF. This chain joins TRBV20-1 and TRBJ1-1, with D perhaps matching TRBD1 (5 bases). Trimming shortened V by 3 bases and J by 4 bases, and 12 bases separated the two germline ends. The CDR3 spans 13 residues. The germline V gene has CDR1 DFQATT and CDR2 SNEGSKA (reference sequence).

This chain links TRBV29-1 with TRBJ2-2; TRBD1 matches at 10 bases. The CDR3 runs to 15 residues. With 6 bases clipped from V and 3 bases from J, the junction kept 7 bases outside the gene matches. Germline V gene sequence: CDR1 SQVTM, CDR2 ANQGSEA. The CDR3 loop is CSVAGDRGDTGELFF. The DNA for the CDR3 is TGCAGCGTCGCAGGGGACAGGGGAGACACCGGGGAGCTGTTTTTT.